The source of this TCR beta chain is a study of blood T cell repertoires in COVID-19 (dated by TCRdb to 2020 to 2021). With respect to the entire study: Samples from collaborators originated in the United States, Italy and Spain and spanned both the acute and convalescent phases of COVID-19. The material from the prospective study consisted of cDNA or gDNA derived from T cells, B-cell-depleted T cells, or PBMCs. A de-identified subject ID, COVID-19 status, age in years and sex were almost always included in the sample metadata. Where available, HLA class I and class II types were obtained from metadata supplied by the sample provider rather than from assay-based typing. Deeply sampled blood TCRbeta repertoires from subjects exposed to, actively infected with, or recovered from COVID-19 were included in the dataset. The repertoires were made available in a free public database intended to serve as a resource for research on the immune response to SARS-CoV-2. Samples came from the ongoing ImmuneRACE study (first 160 participants) plus 1,254 subjects from 6 global collaborators. General findings and caveats noted by the study authors: Clinical and demographic metadata were provided uncurated, with the amount varying by source and participant.

From cysteine to phenylalanine, the CDR3 is 13 amino acids long. The read is trimmed to its CDR3 DNA, 39 bases read in frame from base 1. The V and J ends are trimmed by 10 bases and 7 bases, leaving 17 bases between them. Based on the germline V gene, the CDR1 and CDR2 sequences are WSHSY and SAAADI. Worth noting for this clone: Its antigen is unknown. Base qualities are not recorded, but no much larger clone differs from it by a single base.

The immunoSEQ Assay, a bias-controlled multiplex PCR, was used to amplify TCRbeta CDR3 regions from genomic DNA. The paper's processing steps were these. Within the assay, amplification of reference gene primers was used to estimate how many nucleated cells each sample contained. Sequence reads were collapsed and filtered to measure the absolute abundance of every unique TCRbeta CDR3 rearrangement. For each sample, productive Simpson clonality was calculated as the square root of Simpson's diversity index over productive rearrangements. In TCRdb, the immuneACCESS table is reduced to in-frame sequences with V and J assigned. These tables do not hold every clone; where another copy was compared, an unresolved V gene accounts for under half, and the others remain unexplained. The V and J calls and clone size are taken from that table; D and trimming were inferred from the DNA. The sample table shows 100,000 or so clones, and 75% to 85% are seen once. 9.4% of the sample rests with the top ten.

Each collaborating institution followed its own protocols to collect whole blood in K2EDTA tubes. For TCRbeta analysis, collaborator samples were shipped as frozen whole blood, as isolated PBMCs, or as DNA extracted from either sample type. The sample taken for sequencing was peripheral blood. Recombination connected TRBV10-2 to TRBJ2-1; TRBD1 is possibly the D segment (6 matching bases). The receptor was derived from a woman aged 70-85 years with acute or convalescent COVID-19. The CDR3 in this case is CATDTTGKNEQFF. The sequenced DNA is TGCGCCACCGACACTACAGGGAAGAATGAGCAGTTCTTC.